This T cell receptor (beta chain) emerged from a study of blood T cell repertoires in COVID-19. Study-wide context: Collection of acute and convalescent COVID-19 samples took place in the United States, Italy and Spain.

In the authors' workflow: Counts of nucleated cells, estimated from reference gene primer amplification, were obtained. This table comes from immunoSEQ multiplex PCR, and its TCRdb copy is limited to in-frame clones, with some not included. V, J and clone size are those of that table, while D and trimming were read from the DNA. The repertoire holds 75,000 to 100,000 clones, with less than 90% as singletons. Germline V gives CDR1 SQVTM, CDR2 ANQGSEA. With 7 bases removed from V and 4 bases from J, the gap between germline ends came to 13 bases. This CDR3 has 12 residues. The gene calls are TRBV29-1 and TRBJ1-1; perhaps TRBD1 as D (5 bases). This TCR was recovered from a woman aged 80 or over with acute or convalescent COVID-19. Sequencing input: peripheral blood. CDR3 DNA sequence: TGCAGCGCCAATGGAGGGGCCACTGAAGCTTTCTTT. This gives the protein CSANGGATEAFF.